The rows below give T cell receptor beta chains drawn from one sample of a study of blood T cells in healthy people across ages. TCRdb re-called the 5' RACE reads through MiXCR, storing one row per CDR3 protein. The sample holds hundreds of thousands of distinct CDR3 sequences, 58% seen once. Sequenced sample: blood. These receptors were collected from a man aged 25-40 years in good health. Both conserved end residues are trimmed from each CDR3.

v_call	j_call	cdr3_aa
TRBV20-1	-	SAKWGETQY
TRBV20-1	TRBJ2-1	SAAPAGGYNEQF
TRBV4-1	TRBJ2-5	ASSHLGVGAQY
TRBV20-1	TRBJ2-5	SARVLAGGEVSSGETQY
TRBV9	TRBJ2-3	ASSMTSGGVSTDTQY
TRBV5-5	TRBJ2-6	ASTPHDSGANVLT
TRBV12-3/TRBV12-4	TRBJ1-1	ASSLPRTTEAF
TRBV29-1	TRBJ2-2	SVRQNTGELF
TRBV7-2	TRBJ2-7	ASSLEGTGIYEQY
TRBV20-1	TRBJ1-1	SANLAGTGVPEAF
TRBV3-1	TRBJ2-1	ASSQRTSGGVRAMDEQF
TRBV20-1	TRBJ1-2	SASPSGGYT
TRBV11-1	TRBJ2-5	ASSTSQGQGRAQETQY
TRBV29-1	TRBJ2-2	SVSGTGVTGELF
TRBV12-3/TRBV12-4	TRBJ2-3	ASSFGGSPADTQY
TRBV29-1	TRBJ2-3	SVEGGQHTDTQY
TRBV7-2	TRBJ2-7	ASSSQPGEQY
TRBV7-3	TRBJ2-1	ASSLASGYYNEQF
TRBV7-2	TRBJ2-1	ASSTSGRNEQF
TRBV20-1	TRBJ2-7	SARELALGVSQY
TRBV20-1	TRBJ2-1	SASSQGGLREQF
TRBV7-9	TRBJ2-7	ASSPSLAGDSSYEQY
TRBV11-2	TRBJ1-6	ASSPRVSSPLH
TRBV15	TRBJ2-3	ATSRVSDTQY
TRBV3-1	TRBJ2-1	ASSQGAVLAGGKQF
TRBV11-2	TRBJ1-4	ASSLDLRSQNEKLF
TRBV30	TRBJ2-7	AWRGGSSYEQY
TRBV6-1	TRBJ1-2	ASSEVLGQGNYGYT
TRBV20-1	TRBJ1-1	SARAGGGNTEAF
TRBV7-9	TRBJ2-4	ASSSFQGQENIQY
TRBV7-2	TRBJ2-4	ASSFQRGGHIQY
TRBV7-2	TRBJ2-7	ASSLGQASSYEQY
TRBV4-2	TRBJ2-3	ASSPGEGIGADTQY
TRBV12-3/TRBV12-4	TRBJ2-1	ASSFALGQQNPNNEQF
TRBV5-1	TRBJ2-3	ASVGDGHTDTQY
TRBV29-1	TRBJ2-5	SVGGFAVSTPTEQY
TRBV12-3/TRBV12-4	TRBJ1-2	ASSDGEVGISYT
TRBV29-1	TRBJ2-7	SVGRTSSYEQY
TRBV20-1	TRBJ1-1	SASQGINTEAF
TRBV5-1	TRBJ2-1	ASSPTSGRAHEQF
TRBV4-2	TRBJ1-1	ASSQEGRRGLNTEAF
TRBV6-1	TRBJ2-4	ASSEMEGLNIQY